The table lists the clone carrying this TCR beta chain with a few counts. Its specificity is unknown. Unique molecular identifiers tagged the TCRbeta library. TCRdb analysed the PCR reads with MiXCR anew, one entry per CDR3 protein. In the table there are 480,000 or so distinct CDR3 sequences, roughly 10% of which are singletons. Germline CDR1 SQVTM, CDR2 ANQGSEA. The V and J ends lost 4 bases and 0 bases respectively, with 10 bases between them. The CDR3 covers 13 residues. This record belongs to a study of T-cell reconstitution after alpha-beta-depleted transplantation in children. Overall study findings and caveats: Surviving thymic progenitors and recipient T cells were the source of high TCRbeta diversity at day 60 in some patients. Once a year had passed after transplant, T-cell counts and diversity came mostly from newly produced T cells. In patients about two months after transplant, alpha-beta T cells reportedly arose from several hundred expanded graft clones.

The sample here was PBMCs, taken before TCRalphabeta/CD19-depleted stem cell transplant. The TCR was taken from a child aged 2 to 15 with inherited bone marrow failure, due to receive a stem cell transplant. The chain carries TRBV29-1 and TRBJ2-7; D possibly corresponds to TRBD2 (6 bases). The CDR3 DNA reads TGCAGCGTTGGACTAGGCCCCTCCTACGAGCAGTACTTC. Its translation: CSVGLGPSYEQYF.